The entry below gives a single T cell receptor beta chain sequence along with its context. The sample belongs to a study of CD8 T cells in Susac syndrome. RNA, at about 0.45 to 1 ug, was reverse transcribed with random hexamers. TCRdb itself ran the immunoSEQ multiplex PCR reads through MiXCR, one entry per CDR3 protein. The sample holds approximately 120,000 distinct CDR3 sequences, around 94% seen once. Sequencing of TCR beta was performed on blood CD8+ T cells and on blood CD4+ T cells. With 11 bases removed from V and 1 base from J, the gap between germline ends came to 11 bases. From germline, CDR1 is MDHEN and CDR2 SYDVKM. The CDR3 has 13 residues.

The V and J genes are TRBV28 and TRBJ2-2; D perhaps matches TRBD1 (5 bases). The sample comprised CD4+ T cells from PBMCs. The sequence derives from a human donor in good health. The chain's CDR3 is CAGAAVNTGELFF. The CDR3 coding sequence is TGTGCCGGGGCGGCAGTGAACACCGGGGAGCTGTTTTTT.